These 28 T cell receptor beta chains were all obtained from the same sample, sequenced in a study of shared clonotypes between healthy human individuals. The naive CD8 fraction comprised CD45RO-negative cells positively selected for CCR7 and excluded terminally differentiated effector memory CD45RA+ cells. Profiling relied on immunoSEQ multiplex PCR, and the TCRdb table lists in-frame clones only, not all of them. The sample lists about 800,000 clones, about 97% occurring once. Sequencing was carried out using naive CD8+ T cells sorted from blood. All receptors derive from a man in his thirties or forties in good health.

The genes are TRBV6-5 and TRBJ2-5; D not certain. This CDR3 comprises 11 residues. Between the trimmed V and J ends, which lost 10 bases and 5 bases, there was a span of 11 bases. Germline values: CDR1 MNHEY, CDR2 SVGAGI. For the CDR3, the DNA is TGTGCCACCGAGCTTAGCGAGACCCAGTACTTC. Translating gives CATELSETQYF.

The CDR3 region is CASSLRQLNEKLFF. The CDR3, as DNA: TGTGCCAGCAGCTTGAGACAACTAAATGAAAAACTGTTTTTT. The genes are TRBV13 and TRBJ1-4; D not resolved. The CDR3 totals 14 residues. Trimming removed 3 bases at V and 5 bases at J, with 10 bases between. In germline, CDR1 is PRHDT, CDR2 FYEKMQ (reference sequence).

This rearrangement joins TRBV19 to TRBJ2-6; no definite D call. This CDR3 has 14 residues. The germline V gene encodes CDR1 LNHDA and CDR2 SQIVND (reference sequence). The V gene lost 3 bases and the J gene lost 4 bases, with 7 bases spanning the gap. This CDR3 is CASSIPPGANVLTF. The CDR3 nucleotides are TGTGCCAGTAGTATCCCCCCCGGGGCCAACGTCCTGACTTTC.

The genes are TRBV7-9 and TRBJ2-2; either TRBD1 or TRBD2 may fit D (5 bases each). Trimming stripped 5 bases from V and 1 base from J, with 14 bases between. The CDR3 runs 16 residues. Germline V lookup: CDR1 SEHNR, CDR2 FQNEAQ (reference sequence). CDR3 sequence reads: CASSPLGTWNTGELFF. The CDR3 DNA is TGTGCCAGCAGCCCGCTCGGGACCTGGAACACCGGGGAGCTGTTTTTT. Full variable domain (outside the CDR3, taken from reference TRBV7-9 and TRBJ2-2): DTGVSQNPRHKITKRGQNVTFRCDPISEHNRLYWYRQTLGQGPEFLTYFQNEAQLEKSRLLSDRFSAERPKGSFSTLEIQRTEQGDSAMYLCASSPLGTWNTGELFFGEGSRLTVL.

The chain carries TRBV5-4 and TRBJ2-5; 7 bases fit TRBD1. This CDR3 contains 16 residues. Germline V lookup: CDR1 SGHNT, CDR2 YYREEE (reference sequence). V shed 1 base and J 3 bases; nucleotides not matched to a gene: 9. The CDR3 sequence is CASSLSGQFPEETQYF. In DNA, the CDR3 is TGTGCCAGCAGCTTGTCGGGACAGTTCCCTGAAGAGACCCAGTACTTC.

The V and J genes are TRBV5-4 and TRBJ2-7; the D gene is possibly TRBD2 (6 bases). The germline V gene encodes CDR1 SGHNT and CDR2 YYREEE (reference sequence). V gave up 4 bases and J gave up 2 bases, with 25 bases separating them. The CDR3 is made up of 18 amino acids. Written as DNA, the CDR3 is TGTGCCAGCAGCCCGGCGGGACTTCCCCCATCAGAAACCTACGAGCAGTACTTC. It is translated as CASSPAGLPPSETYEQYF.

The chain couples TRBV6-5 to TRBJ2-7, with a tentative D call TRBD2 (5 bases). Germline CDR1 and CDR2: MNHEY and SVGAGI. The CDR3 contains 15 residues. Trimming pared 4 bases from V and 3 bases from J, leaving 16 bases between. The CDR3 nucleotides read TGTGCCAGCAGTTCCGACGGGCGACTAAACTACGAGCAGTACTTC. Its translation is CASSSDGRLNYEQYF.

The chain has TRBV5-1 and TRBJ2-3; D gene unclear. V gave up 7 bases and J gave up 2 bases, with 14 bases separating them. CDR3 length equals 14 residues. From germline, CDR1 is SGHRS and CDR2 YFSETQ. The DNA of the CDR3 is TGCGCCAGCGCCCTTTTGGGGTTCACAGATACGCAGTATTTT. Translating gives CASALLGFTDTQYF.

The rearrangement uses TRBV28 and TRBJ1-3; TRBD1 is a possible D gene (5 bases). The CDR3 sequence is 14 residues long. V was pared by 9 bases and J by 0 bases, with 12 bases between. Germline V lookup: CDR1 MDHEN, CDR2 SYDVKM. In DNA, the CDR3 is TGTGCCAGTCAGGGACGGAACTCTGGAAACACCATATATTTT. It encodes CASQGRNSGNTIYF.

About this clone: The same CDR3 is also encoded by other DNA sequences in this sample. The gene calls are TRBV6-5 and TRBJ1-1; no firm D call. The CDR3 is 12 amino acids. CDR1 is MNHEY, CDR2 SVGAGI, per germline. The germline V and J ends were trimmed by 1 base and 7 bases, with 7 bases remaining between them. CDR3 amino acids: CASSYFDGEAFF. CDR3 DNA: TGTGCCAGCAGTTACTTTGACGGTGAAGCTTTCTTT.

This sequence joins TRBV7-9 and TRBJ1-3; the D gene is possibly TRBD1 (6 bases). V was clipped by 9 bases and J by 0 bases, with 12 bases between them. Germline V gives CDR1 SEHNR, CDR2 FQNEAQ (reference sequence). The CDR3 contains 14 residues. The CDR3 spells CASERGGSGNTIYF. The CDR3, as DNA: TGTGCCAGTGAAAGAGGGGGCTCTGGAAACACCATATATTTT.

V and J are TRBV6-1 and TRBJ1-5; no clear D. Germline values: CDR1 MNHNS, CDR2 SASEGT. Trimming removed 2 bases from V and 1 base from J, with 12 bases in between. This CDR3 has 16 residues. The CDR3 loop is CASSERPVTSNQPQHF. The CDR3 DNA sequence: TGTGCCAGCAGTGAAAGACCAGTTACAAGCAATCAGCCCCAGCATTTT.

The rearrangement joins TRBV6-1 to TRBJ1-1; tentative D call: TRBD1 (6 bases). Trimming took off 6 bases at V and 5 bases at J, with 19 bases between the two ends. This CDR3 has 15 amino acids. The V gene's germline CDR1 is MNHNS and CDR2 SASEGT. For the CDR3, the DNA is TGTGCCAGCAGAAAAGTGACGGGGGCGAGGACTGAAGCTTTCTTT. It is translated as CASRKVTGARTEAFF.

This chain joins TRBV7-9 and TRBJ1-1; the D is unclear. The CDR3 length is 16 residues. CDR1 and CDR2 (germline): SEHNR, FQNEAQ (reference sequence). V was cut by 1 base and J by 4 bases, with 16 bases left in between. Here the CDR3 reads CASSLDSRMGFTEAFF. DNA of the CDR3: TGTGCCAGCAGCTTAGATTCGCGGATGGGCTTCACTGAAGCTTTCTTT.

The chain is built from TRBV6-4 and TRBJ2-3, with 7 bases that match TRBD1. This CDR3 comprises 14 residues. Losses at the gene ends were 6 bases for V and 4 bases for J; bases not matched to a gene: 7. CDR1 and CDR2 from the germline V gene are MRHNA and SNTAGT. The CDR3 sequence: CASSPDRVPDTQYF. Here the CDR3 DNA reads TGTGCCAGCAGCCCCGACAGGGTCCCAGATACGCAGTATTTT.

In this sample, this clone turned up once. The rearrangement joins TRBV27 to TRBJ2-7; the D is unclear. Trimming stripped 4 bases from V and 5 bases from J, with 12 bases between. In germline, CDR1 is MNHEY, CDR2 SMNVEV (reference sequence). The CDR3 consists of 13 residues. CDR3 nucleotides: TGTGCCAGCAGTTATAGAAGTTGGAACGAGCAGTACTTC. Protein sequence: CASSYRSWNEQYF.

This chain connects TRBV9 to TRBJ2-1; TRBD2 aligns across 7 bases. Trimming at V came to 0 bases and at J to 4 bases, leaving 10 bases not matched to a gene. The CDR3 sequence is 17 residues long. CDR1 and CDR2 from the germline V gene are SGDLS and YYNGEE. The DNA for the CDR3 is TGTGCCAGCAGCGTAGAGTGGCGGGAGCCCCCTTACAATGAGCAGTTCTTC. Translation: CASSVEWREPPYNEQFF.

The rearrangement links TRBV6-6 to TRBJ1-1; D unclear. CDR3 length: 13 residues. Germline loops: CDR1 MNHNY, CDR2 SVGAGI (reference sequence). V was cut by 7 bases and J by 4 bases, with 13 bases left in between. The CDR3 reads CASTDNSITEAFF. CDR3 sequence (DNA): TGTGCCAGCACCGACAATTCGATCACTGAAGCTTTCTTT.

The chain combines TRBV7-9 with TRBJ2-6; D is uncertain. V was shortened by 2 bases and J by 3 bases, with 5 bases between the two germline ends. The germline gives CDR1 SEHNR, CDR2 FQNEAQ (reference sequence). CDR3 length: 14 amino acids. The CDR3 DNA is TGTGCCAGCAGCTTAAGGGATGGGGCCAACGTCCTGACTTTC. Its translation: CASSLRDGANVLTF.

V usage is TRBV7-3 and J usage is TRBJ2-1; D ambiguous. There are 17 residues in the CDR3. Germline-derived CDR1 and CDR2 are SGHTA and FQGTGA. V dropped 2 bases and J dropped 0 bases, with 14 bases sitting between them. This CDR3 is CASSLLPRESSYNEQFF. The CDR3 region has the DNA TGTGCCAGCAGCTTACTCCCACGAGAGTCCTCCTACAATGAGCAGTTCTTC.

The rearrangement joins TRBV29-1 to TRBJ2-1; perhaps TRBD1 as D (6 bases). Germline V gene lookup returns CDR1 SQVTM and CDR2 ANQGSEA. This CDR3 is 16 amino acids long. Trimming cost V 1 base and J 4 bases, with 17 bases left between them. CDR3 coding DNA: TGCAGCGTTGAAGGAAATAGGTTTAGGGGGTACAATGAGCAGTTCTTC. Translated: CSVEGNRFRGYNEQFF.

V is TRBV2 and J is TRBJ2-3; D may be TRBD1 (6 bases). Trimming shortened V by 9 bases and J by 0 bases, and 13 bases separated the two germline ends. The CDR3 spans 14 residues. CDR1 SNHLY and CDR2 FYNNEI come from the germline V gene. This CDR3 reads CARTTGPSTDTQYF. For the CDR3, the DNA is TGTGCCAGAACAACAGGGCCCAGCACAGATACGCAGTATTTT.

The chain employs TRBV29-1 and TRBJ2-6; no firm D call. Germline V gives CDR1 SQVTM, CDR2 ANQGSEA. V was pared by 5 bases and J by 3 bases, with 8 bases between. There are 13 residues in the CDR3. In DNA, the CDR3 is TGCAGCGTTAAGAAGAGTGGGGCCAACGTCCTGACTTTC. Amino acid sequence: CSVKKSGANVLTF.

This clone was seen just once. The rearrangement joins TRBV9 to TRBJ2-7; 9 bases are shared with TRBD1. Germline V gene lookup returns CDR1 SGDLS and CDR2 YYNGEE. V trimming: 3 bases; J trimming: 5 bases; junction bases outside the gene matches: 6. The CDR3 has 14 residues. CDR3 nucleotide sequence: TGTGCCAGCAGCGGGGGGACAGGGAACGACGAGCAGTACTTC. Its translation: CASSGGTGNDEQYF.

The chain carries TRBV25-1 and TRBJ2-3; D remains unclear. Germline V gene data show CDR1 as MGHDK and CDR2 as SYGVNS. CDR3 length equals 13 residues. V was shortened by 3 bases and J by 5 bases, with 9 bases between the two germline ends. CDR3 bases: TGTGCCAGCAGTGAGCAGCGAAAAGATACGCAGTATTTT. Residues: CASSEQRKDTQYF. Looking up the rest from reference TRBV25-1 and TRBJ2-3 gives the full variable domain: EADIYQTPRYLVIGTGKKITLECSQTMGHDKMYWYQQDPGMELHLIHYSYGVNSTEKGDLSSESTVSRIRTEHFPLTLESARPSHTSQYLCASSEQRKDTQYFGPGTRLTVL.

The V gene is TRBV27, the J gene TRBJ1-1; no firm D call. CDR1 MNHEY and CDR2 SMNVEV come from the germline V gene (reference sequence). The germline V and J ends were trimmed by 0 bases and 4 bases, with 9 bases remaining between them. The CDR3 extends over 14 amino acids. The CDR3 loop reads CASSLSPQSTEAFF. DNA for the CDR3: TGTGCCAGCAGTTTATCACCACAGTCCACTGAAGCTTTCTTT.

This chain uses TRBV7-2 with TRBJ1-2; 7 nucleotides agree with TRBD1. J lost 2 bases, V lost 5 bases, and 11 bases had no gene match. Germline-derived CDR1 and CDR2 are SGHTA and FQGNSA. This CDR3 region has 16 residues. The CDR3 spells CASSLKQGRRNYGYTF. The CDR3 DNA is TGTGCCAGCAGCCTTAAACAGGGGCGTAGGAACTATGGCTACACCTTC.

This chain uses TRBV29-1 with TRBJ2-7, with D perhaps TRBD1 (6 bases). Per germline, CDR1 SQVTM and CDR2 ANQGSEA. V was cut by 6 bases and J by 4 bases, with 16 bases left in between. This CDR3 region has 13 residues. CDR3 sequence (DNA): TGCAGCGTGGGGGAGACAGGCCCTTACGAGCAGTACTTC. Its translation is CSVGETGPYEQYF.